This T cell receptor (beta chain) was documented in a study of brain T cells in children with intractable seizures. In the case of this clone: Antigen unknown.

There are 12 residues in the CDR3. Deletions cut 2 bases from V and 5 bases from J, with 6 bases between. Per the germline V gene, CDR1 is MDHEN and CDR2 is SYDVKM. Study observations and caveats: Clones missing pre-surgery may reflect undersampling of that blood sample.

The method was immunoSEQ multiplex PCR; TCRdb's version includes in-frame clones alone and lacks a portion of them. The sample yields under 150,000 clones, 94% seen once. Material: peripheral blood, obtained at surgery. This TCR was recovered from a boy in the first two years of life with hemimegalencephaly and intractable seizures. V gene TRBV28 combines with J gene TRBJ1-1; no clear D gene. For the CDR3, the DNA is TGTGCCAGCAGTTTAGAGGGAACTGAAGCTTTCTTT. The encoded protein is CASSLEGTEAFF.